The present T cell receptor beta chain was sequenced within a study of memory CD4+ T cells and cytomegalovirus serostatus. Study-wide context: Donors were healthy Belgian adults, several CMV seropositive and 20 to 25 seronegative.

Study processing details: After removing out-of-frame reads, approximately 2.2 million distinct TCRbeta sequences remained. Sequenced by immunoSEQ multiplex PCR; TCRdb stores in-frame clones only, minus some. Clonal size and the V and J genes are those of that table, whereas D and trimming came from the DNA. The table has some 59,000 clones, roughly four fifths seen once. V was clipped by 0 bases and J by 3 bases; unmatched bases: 0. This CDR3 comprises 16 residues. Per germline, CDR1 MNHNY and CDR2 SVGAGI (reference sequence). Single viable CD3+CD4+CD8-CD45RO+ cells were sorted as the memory CD4+ T cells.

The sample was memory CD4+ T cells from blood. V usage is TRBV6-6 and J usage is TRBJ2-7, with 15 bases identical to TRBD2. The TCR originated in an adult in good health and CMV-seronegative. CDR3 nucleotides: TGTGCCAGCAGTTACTCGGGACTAGCGGGAGGCTACGAGCAGTACTTC. This sequence encodes CASSYSGLAGGYEQYF.